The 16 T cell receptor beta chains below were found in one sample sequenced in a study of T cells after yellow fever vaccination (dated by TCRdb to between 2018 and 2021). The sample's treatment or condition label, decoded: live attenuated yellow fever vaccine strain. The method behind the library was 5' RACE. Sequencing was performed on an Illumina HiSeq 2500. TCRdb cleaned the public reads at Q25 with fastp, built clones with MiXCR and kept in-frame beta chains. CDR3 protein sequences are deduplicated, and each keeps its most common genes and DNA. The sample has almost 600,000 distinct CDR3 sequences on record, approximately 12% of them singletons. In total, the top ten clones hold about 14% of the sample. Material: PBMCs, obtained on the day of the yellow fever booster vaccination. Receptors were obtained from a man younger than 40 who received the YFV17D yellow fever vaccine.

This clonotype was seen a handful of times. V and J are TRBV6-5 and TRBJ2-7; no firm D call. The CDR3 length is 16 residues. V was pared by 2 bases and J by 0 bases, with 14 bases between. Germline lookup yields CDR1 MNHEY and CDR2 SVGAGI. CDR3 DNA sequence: TGTGCCAGCAGTTACCCGAGCCGTAGGAACTCCTACGAGCAGTACTTC. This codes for CASSYPSRRNSYEQYF.

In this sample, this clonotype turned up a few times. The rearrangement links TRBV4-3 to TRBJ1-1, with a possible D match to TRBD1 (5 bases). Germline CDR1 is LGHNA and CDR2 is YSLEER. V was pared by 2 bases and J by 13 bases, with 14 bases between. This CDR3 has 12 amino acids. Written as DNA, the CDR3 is TGCGCCAGCAGCCAAACAGTCGGGGGGGTTTTCTTT. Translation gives CASSQTVGGVFF.

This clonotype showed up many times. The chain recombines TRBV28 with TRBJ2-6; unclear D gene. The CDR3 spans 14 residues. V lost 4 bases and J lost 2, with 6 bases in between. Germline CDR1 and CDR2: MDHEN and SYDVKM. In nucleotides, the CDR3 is TGTGCCAGCAGTTCGGACCCTGGGGCCAACGTCCTGACTTTC. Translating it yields CASSSDPGANVLTF.

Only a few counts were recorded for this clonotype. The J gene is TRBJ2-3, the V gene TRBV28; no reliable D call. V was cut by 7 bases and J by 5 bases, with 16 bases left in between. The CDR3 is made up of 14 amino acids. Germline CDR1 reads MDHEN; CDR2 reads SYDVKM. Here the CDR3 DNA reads TGTGCCAGCACCCAGGAAGGCGGCCTAGATACGCAGTATTTT. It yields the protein CASTQEGGLDTQYF.

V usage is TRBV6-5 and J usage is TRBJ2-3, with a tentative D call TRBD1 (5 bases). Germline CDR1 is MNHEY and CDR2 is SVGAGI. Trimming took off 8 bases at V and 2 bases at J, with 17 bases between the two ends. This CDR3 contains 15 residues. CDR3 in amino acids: CASGSQGAHTDTQYF. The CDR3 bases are TGTGCCAGCGGTTCTCAGGGCGCTCACACAGATACGCAGTATTTT.

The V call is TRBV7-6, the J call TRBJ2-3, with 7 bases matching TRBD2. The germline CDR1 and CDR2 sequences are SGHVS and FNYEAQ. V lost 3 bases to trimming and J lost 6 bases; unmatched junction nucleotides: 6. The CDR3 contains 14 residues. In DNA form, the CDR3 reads TGTGCCAGCAGCTTCTCCGGGACTACGGATACGCAGTATTTT. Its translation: CASSFSGTTDTQYF.

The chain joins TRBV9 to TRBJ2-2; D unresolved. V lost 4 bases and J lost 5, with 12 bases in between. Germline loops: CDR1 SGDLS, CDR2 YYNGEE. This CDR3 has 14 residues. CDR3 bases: TGTGCCAGCAGCCCTTCGGGTGAGACCGGGGAGCTGTTTTTT. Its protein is CASSPSGETGELFF.

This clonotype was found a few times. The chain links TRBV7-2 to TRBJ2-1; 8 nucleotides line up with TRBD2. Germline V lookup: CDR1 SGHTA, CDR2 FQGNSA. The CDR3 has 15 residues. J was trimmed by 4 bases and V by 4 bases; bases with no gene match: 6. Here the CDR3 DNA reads TGTGCCAGCAGCTCCAAGCGGGAGAGATACAATGAGCAGTTCTTC. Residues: CASSSKRERYNEQFF.

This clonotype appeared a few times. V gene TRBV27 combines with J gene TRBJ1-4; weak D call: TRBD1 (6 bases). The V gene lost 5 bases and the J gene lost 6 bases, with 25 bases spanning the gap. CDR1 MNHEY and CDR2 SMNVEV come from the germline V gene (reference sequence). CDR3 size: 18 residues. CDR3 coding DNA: TGTGCCAGCAGTCCGTACCGACAGGCAGGCAGGGTCGATGAAAAACTGTTTTTT. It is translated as CASSPYRQAGRVDEKLFF. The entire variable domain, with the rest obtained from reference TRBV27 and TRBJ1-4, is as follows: EAQVTQNPRYLITVTGKKLTVTCSQNMNHEYMSWYRQDPGLGLRQIYYSMNVEVTDKGDVPEGYKVSRKEKRNFPLILESPSPNQTSLYFCASSPYRQAGRVDEKLFFGSGTQLSVL.

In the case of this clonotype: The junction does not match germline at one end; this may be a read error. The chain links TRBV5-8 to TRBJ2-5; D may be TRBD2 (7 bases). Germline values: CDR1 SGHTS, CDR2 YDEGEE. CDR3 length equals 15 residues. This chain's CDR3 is CAISKGGVHQETQYF. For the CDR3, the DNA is TGTGCCATCAGCAAGGGGGGGGTCCACCAAGAGACCCAGTACTTC.

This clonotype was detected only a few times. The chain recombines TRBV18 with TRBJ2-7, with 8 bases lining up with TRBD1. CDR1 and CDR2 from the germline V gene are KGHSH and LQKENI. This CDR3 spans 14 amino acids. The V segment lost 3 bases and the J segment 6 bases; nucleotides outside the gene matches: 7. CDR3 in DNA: TGTGCCAGCTCACCTAGAGACAGGGGTGGCGAGCAGTACTTC. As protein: CASSPRDRGGEQYF.

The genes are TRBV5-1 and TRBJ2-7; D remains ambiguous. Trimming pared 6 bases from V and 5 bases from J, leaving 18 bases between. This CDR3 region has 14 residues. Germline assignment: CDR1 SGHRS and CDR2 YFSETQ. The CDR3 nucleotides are TGCGCCAGCACCTTAAGGGCCGATGCCCACGAGCAGTACTTC. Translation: CASTLRADAHEQYF. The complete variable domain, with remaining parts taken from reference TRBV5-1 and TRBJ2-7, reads KAGVTQTPRYLIKTRGQQVTLSCSPISGHRSVSWYQQTPGQGLQFLFEYFSETQRNKGNFPGRFSGRQFSNSRSEMNVSTLELGDSALYLCASTLRADAHEQYFGPGTRLTVT.

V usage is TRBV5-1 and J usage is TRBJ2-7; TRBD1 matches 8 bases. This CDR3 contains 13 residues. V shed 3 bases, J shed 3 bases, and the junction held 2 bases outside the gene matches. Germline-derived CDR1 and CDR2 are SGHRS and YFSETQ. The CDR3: CASSSTGDYEQYF. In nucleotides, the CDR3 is TGCGCCAGCAGCTCGACAGGGGACTACGAGCAGTACTTC.

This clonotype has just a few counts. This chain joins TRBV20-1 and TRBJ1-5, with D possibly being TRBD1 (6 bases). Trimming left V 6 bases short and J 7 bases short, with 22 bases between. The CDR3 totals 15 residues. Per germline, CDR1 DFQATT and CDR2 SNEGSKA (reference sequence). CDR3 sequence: CSAATRDNSGQPQHF. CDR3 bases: TGCAGTGCCGCAACCCGGGACAACTCCGGCCAGCCCCAGCATTTT.

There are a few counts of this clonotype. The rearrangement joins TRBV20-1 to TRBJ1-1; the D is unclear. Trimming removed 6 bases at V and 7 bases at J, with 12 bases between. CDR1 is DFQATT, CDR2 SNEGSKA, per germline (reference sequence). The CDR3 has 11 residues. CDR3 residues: CSAMGPVEAFF. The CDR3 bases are TGCAGTGCCATGGGTCCCGTTGAAGCTTTCTTT.

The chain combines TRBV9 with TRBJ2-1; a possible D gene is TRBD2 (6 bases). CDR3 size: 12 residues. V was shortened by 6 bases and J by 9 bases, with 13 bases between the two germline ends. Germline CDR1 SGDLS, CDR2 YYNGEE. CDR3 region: CASNPGASEQFF. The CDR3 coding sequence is TGTGCCAGCAACCCGGGAGCGAGTGAGCAGTTCTTC.